This T cell receptor (beta chain) is drawn from a study of cytotoxic CD8 clonotypes in ibrutinib-treated CLL. As for the study in general: The study recorded mean values of 255,043 productive templates and tens of thousands of productive rearrangements per sample.

The intended depth for sequencing was 1 in 200,000 to 1 in 1 million T cells. TCRdb's copy holds only in-frame clones and misses some; the assay was immunoSEQ multiplex PCR. The sample comprises approximately 70,000 clones, 90% of which are singletons, and approximately 3.1% rests with the top ten. In this sample, this clone turned up once. Its matching antigen is unknown. This CDR3 contains 16 residues. Trimming removed 4 bases from V and 3 bases from J; junction bases left unmatched: 4. Germline loops: CDR1 SGHTA, CDR2 FQGNSA. Findings and limits, study-wide: At progression, clonality fell back toward baseline after rising at ibrutinib response. Age-matched healthy donor levels were exceeded by baseline clonality, which tracked circulating CD8+ T-cell counts.

V is TRBV7-2 and J is TRBJ2-7; TRBD2 matches 15 bases. This TCR derives from a human donor with chronic lymphocytic leukemia. Sequenced material: PBMCs, taken after 12 months of ibrutinib treatment. The CDR3 spells CASSSGLAGGYYEQYF. The CDR3 nucleotides read TGTGCCAGCAGCTCGGGACTAGCGGGAGGCTACTACGAGCAGTACTTC. The entire variable domain, with the rest obtained from reference TRBV7-2 and TRBJ2-7, is as follows: GAGVSQSPSNKVTEKGKDVELRCDPISGHTALYWYRQSLGQGLEFLIYFQGNSAPDKSGLPSDRFSAERTGGSVSTLTIQRTQQEDSAVYLCASSSGLAGGYYEQYFGPGTRLTVT.